The T cell receptor (beta chain) under discussion was sequenced for a study of cytotoxic CD8 clonotypes in ibrutinib-treated CLL (dated by TCRdb to the early 2020s). General notes on the study: The cohort had some eleven relapsed/refractory and approximately 15 treatment-naive patients; about 17 were IGHV unmutated. Samples at response were collected after a median of about 13 months of treatment, with a range of about 6 to 36 months. Patients were still on ibrutinib when every remission and progressive disease sample was collected. On average, each sample yielded hundreds of thousands of productive templates and about 94,000 productive rearrangements. Partial responses were observed in roughly 24 patients and complete responses in 2; after a median follow-up of roughly 62 months, remission was maintained in roughly 15 patients and progression was observed in approximately twelve. Cryopreserved peripheral blood mononuclear cells were collected at three points: before therapy, at response, and at either sustained remission or disease progression. Of the roughly 90 participants in the trial, about two dozen had longitudinal samples available. General conclusions and limits of the study: Sampling times were not matched between patients in sustained remission and patients whose disease was progressing, and lymph node repertoires were not examined. Baseline clonality was found to be higher than that of age-matched healthy donors and was strongly correlated with circulating CD8+ T-cell counts. Public clonotypes were rare and either shrank or stayed stable during treatment, and the rise in clonality at ibrutinib response reflected expansion of private clonotypes. Clonality rose at ibrutinib response, remained stable during sustained remission, and dropped back toward baseline at progression.

The CDR3, cysteine through phenylalanine, is 18 amino acids long. Left in the record is the CDR3 DNA by itself, 54 bases read in frame from the first base. CDR1 GTSNPN and CDR2 SVGIG were looked up in the germline V gene (reference sequence). Trimming removed 0 bases from V and 2 bases from J; the gene matches leave 11 bases unexplained. A remark on this clone: Its antigen is unknown. No base-level quality is on record; no much larger clone is a single base apart.

On a MiSeq, deep resolution sequencing aimed for a depth between 1 in 1 million and 1 in 200,000 T cells, with each clonotype covered approximately 10x on average. The immunoSEQ hsTCRB Kit was used to generate the TCR beta libraries. In the source study's methods: The data were analyzed with ImmunoSEQ Analyzer and ImmunoSEQ Data Assistant, and V, D and J gene assignments followed IMGT definitions. Clonality, which ranges from 0 to 1, was calculated as one minus the normalized Shannon entropy of productive rearrangement frequencies. Only overrepresented clonotypes making up at least 0.05% of the repertoire of each patient were included in the public clonotype analysis. Roughly 12 age-matched healthy donor repertoires from immuneACCESS were used as controls for clonality. TCRdb's version of the immuneACCESS table is confined to in-frame rearrangements and falls short of the full clone set. An unresolved V gene accounts for under half of the shortfall where checked; the remainder is of unknown origin. V and J calls and clone size are given by that table; D and trimming were obtained from the DNA. The sample contains about 63,000 clones, about three quarters of them found a single time. Around 42% of the sample rests with the top ten.

Interpreted using the paper, the time point label stands for: approximately 11 months on ibrutinib. For TCR beta library preparation, about 2 micrograms of genomic DNA were extracted from the cryopreserved PBMCs. Longitudinal blood samples from CLL patients on ibrutinib monotherapy underwent high-throughput TCR beta sequencing. The patients were enrolled in a single-center, open-label phase 2 trial of ibrutinib monotherapy. The source is a human donor with chronic lymphocytic leukemia. The V and J genes are TRBV30 and TRBJ2-2, with 8 bases matching TRBD1. The sequencing here drew on PBMCs, taken after 12 months of ibrutinib treatment. The CDR3 amino acid sequence is: CAWSVGRGQAHNTGELFF. Here is the DNA: TGTGCCTGGAGTGTAGGTCGGGGACAGGCCCACAACACCGGGGAGCTGTTTTTT.